This TCR beta chain was captured in a study of cytomegalovirus exposure and HLA in healthy donors. Researchers ran the PCR with 60 Vbeta and 13 Jbeta primers. Sequencing was performed with immunoSEQ multiplex PCR; in TCRdb, only in-frame clones are kept and a portion is missing. Altogether under 90,000 clones are present, about two thirds being singletons, with the ten largest covering roughly 10%. The sequenced sample was PBMCs. The receptor comes from a woman aged 50 to 65 in good health and CMV-seropositive.

The CDR3 DNA reads as TGTGCCAGCTCCCCGGAGGGACGCATCTATGGCTACACCTTC. This translates into CASSPEGRIYGYTF. The genes are TRBV21-1 and TRBJ1-2. TRBV21-1 corresponds to a pseudogene. The CDR3 contains 14 residues.